The present T cell receptor beta chain was sequenced within a study of vaccination effects on CD4 cells after COVID-19. Produced via immunoSEQ multiplex PCR; TCRdb's table is partial and in-frame only. The sample includes around 22,000 clones, 73% of them seen just once. Details on this clone: Antigen unknown.

Study-level points and caveats: Convalescent patients were scarce, and early post-infection timepoints were absent. In the late period after vaccination, infection- and vaccine-induced clones contracted markedly.

ViraFEST used viral peptide pools to expand antigen-specific CD4+ T cells before sequencing. Scientists isolated CD4+ T cells after an approximately 10-day culture period ended. The germline V gene encodes CDR1 LNHDA and CDR2 SQIVND (reference sequence). Trimming pared 2 bases from V and 6 bases from J, leaving 13 bases between. CDR3 length: 15 residues. The genes are TRBV19 and TRBJ1-4, with D perhaps TRBD1 (5 bases). The sample was CD4+ T cells from PBMCs cultured with HCoV-229E spike peptides, taken before COVID-19 vaccination. The receptor was derived from a human donor who received a COVID-19 vaccine. The CDR3 sequence: CASSISGHTYEKLFF. The CDR3 bases are TGTGCCAGTAGTATAAGCGGACATACTTATGAAAAACTGTTTTTT.